Given below is one TCR beta chain in context. This clonotype was seen repeatedly, ten times or more. Its specific antigen is unknown. The record has no base qualities; no much larger clone is one base away. This was a case-control study nested in a cohort of healthcare workers in London, UK, who had nasopharyngeal swab PCR tests and blood samples taken every week. Healthcare workers were recruited during the week of the UK lockdown, between 23 and 31 March 2020, and followed weekly for up to roughly 15 weeks. This record belongs to a study of early T cells in non-severe SARS-CoV-2 infection (dated by TCRdb to about 2021). Concerning the study at large: Because TCR sequencing was done on bulk RNA from unsorted whole blood, the alpha and beta chains could not be paired. Summary of the overall study and its limitations: VDJdb matching was skewed toward anti-spike CD8 responses and likely underestimated virus-specific expansions by missing private and CD4 specificities.

Library generation was performed with 5' RACE. The data were produced on a NextSeq 500. The TCR library protocol attached unique molecular identifiers to individual cDNA molecules to correct for sequencing error and PCR bias. Sequencing covered both TCR alpha and beta chains, and within each sample the abundances of alpha and beta sequences were tightly co-correlated. For the original study's pipeline: Decombinator V4 was used to annotate TCR sequences for V gene, J gene and CDR3. Expanded TCRs were defined as changing significantly between any two time points under a Poisson model with p below 0.0001. TCR abundances were normalised to the total number of TCRs sequenced per sample and expressed as counts per million. TRAV1-2 paired with TRAJ12, TRAJ20 or TRAJ33 defined MAIT TCRs, while TRAV10 paired with TRAJ18 defined iNKT TCRs. VDJdb, accessed 1 November 2021, was searched for CMV, EBV and SARS-CoV-2 annotated TCRs, with TCRs annotated for multiple antigens excluded. Through fastp at Q25 and MiXCR, TCRdb rebuilt clones from the public reads, retaining in-frame beta chains. Each CDR3 protein gets just one entry, which takes the most common genes and DNA from the rows behind it. The V and J calls here are based on TCRdb, not the publication. For this sample the table gives around 53,000 distinct CDR3 sequences, of which roughly 12% were detected only once. The ten largest clones represent approximately 9.1% of the sample.

Counted from cysteine to phenylalanine, this CDR3 has 14 amino acids. The DNA shown is the 42-base CDR3, in frame from base 1. Trimming at the junction amounts to 5 bases on V and 2 bases on J, and the germline ends lie 11 bases apart. Per the germline V gene, SGHTA is the CDR1 and FQGNSA is the CDR2. The material sequenced was whole blood. This receptor was obtained from an adult who was a healthcare worker with PCR-confirmed SARS-CoV-2 infection or an uninfected control (not recorded which). Rearrangement joined TRBV7-2 to TRBJ2-3; the D gene cannot be resolved reliably. Here the CDR3 is given as CASSHRLHTDTQYF. The DNA sequence is TGTGCCAGCAGCCACAGATTGCACACAGATACGCAGTATTTT. This CDR3, with the reference TRBV7-2 and TRBJ2-3 proteins standing in past its ends, gives the full variable domain GAGVSQSPSNKVTEKGKDVELRCDPISGHTALYWYRQSLGQGLEFLIYFQGNSAPDKSGLPSDRFSAERTGGSVSTLTIQRTQQEDSAVYLCASSHRLHTDTQYFGPGTRLTVL.